The table lists the clone carrying this T cell receptor (beta chain) with a count of one. Antigen: not known. The sample is drawn from a study of cytomegalovirus exposure and HLA in healthy donors. Looked up from germline, CDR1 is MNHEY and CDR2 is SVGAGI. Trimming removed 5 bases at V and 1 base at J, with 11 bases between. The CDR3 extends over 14 amino acids. Study results and caveats: Later, an analysis found that common viral pathogens appeared to be linked with several of the most significant clusters.

Amplification used 60 Vbeta primers and 13 Jbeta primers. Some clones are missing from TCRdb's copy, which holds only in-frame ones; the method was immunoSEQ multiplex PCR. The sample holds 130,000 or so clones; over 75% are singletons and the top ten take 1.5%. The sequenced material came from PBMCs. This rearrangement joins TRBV6-5 to TRBJ1-2; maybe TRBD1 (6 bases). This clonotype originated in a woman between 18 and 30 years old in good health and CMV-seronegative. CDR3 amino acids: CASSRDTVNYGYTF. In DNA, the CDR3 is TGTGCCAGCAGTAGGGACACGGTTAACTATGGCTACACCTTC.